The next 8 T cell receptor beta chains were all read from a single sample in a study of regulatory T cells in long-lasting Graves disease. Arm-PCR of CDR3 regions with iRepertoire HTBI primers generated TCR beta libraries. TCRdb recomputed calls from the multiplex PCR reads with MiXCR, one row per CDR3 protein. Here the sample spans 400,000 to 500,000 distinct CDR3 sequences, roughly 15% being singletons. Time point in this sample: newly diagnosed GD, antithyroid drugs for less than 3 months. Extracted PBMC RNA gave rise to the TCR library. The same sample was also studied in work on T cells in Graves' hyperthyroidism and ophthalmopathy.

The starting material was peripheral blood mononuclear cells (PBMCs), obtained at new diagnosis, from a patient treated with antithyroid drugs. The receptor set was obtained from a woman between 18 and 29 years old with Graves disease.

This clonotype was found once. A much larger clonotype is one base distant, so this may be a read error. The chain carries TRBV7-9 and TRBJ2-1; the D is unclear. CDR1 SEHNR and CDR2 FQNEAQ come from the germline V gene (reference sequence). This CDR3 is 12 amino acids long. With 5 bases removed from V and 10 bases from J, the gap between germline ends came to 12 bases. The CDR3 DNA sequence: TGTGCCAGCAGCGACGTGGCAAACGAGCAGTTCTTC. This codes for CASSDVANEQFF.

This clonotype was detected ten times or more. V is TRBV28 and J is TRBJ2-3; 7 nucleotides align to TRBD2. Germline V gene data show CDR1 as MDHEN and CDR2 as SYDVKM. Trimming removed 3 bases from V and 3 bases from J; junction bases left unmatched: 12. The CDR3 has 17 residues. The CDR3 region is CASSFPWSGMATDTQYF. The CDR3, as DNA: TGTGCCAGCAGTTTCCCCTGGAGCGGGATGGCGACAGATACGCAGTATTTT.

Regarding this clonotype: The junction departs from germline at one end; a sequencing error may be responsible. V gene TRBV5-6 combines with J gene TRBJ2-7, with 7 bases that match TRBD2. Germline V gives CDR1 SGHDT, CDR2 YYEEEE. The CDR3 extends over 15 amino acids. The chain's CDR3 is CASSLSASGNYDQYF. The CDR3 bases are TGTGCCAGCAGCTTGTCTGCTAGCGGAAACTACGATCAGTACTTC.

This clonotype has ten or more counts. The rearrangement joins TRBV3-1 to TRBJ1-1, with D hard to call. V was shortened by 6 bases and J by 1 base, with 6 bases between the two germline ends. The germline V gene has CDR1 LGHDT and CDR2 YNNKEL (reference sequence). The CDR3 loop spans 12 amino acids. CDR3 protein: CASSYENTEAFF. In DNA form, the CDR3 reads TGTGCCAGCAGTTACGAGAACACTGAAGCTTTCTTT.

This clonotype showed up many times. The chain uses TRBV20-1 and TRBJ1-1; possible D gene TRBD1, 5 bases. The CDR3 runs 15 residues. With 0 bases removed from V and 3 bases from J, the gap between germline ends came to 14 bases. The V gene's germline CDR1 is DFQATT and CDR2 SNEGSKA (reference sequence). For the CDR3, the DNA is TGCAGTGCTAGAGATGAAGGGGCACTGGACACTGAAGCTTTCTTT. Translated: CSARDEGALDTEAFF.

This clonotype has ten or more counts. The chain recombines TRBV10-3 with TRBJ2-1; perhaps TRBD1 as D (6 bases). Germline CDR1 ENHRY, CDR2 SYGVKD. The V gene lost 3 bases and the J gene lost 2 bases, with 14 bases spanning the gap. The CDR3 consists of 16 residues. The CDR3 loop reads CAISDSRKGAYNEQFF. As DNA, the CDR3 is TGTGCCATCAGTGATTCCCGAAAGGGGGCCTACAATGAGCAGTTCTTC.

As for this clonotype: One base away lies a much larger clone, so this may be a sequencing read error. The chain joins TRBV5-4 to TRBJ1-1, with TRBD1 identical over 9 bases. CDR1 is SGHNT and CDR2 is YYREEE in the germline V gene (reference sequence). This CDR3 has 17 residues. CDR3: CASSLVQGAGPNAEAFF. Written as DNA, the CDR3 is TGTGCCAGCAGCTTGGTACAGGGGGCGGGACCGAACGCTGAAGCTTTCTTT. The full variable domain, its missing parts supplied by reference TRBV5-4 and TRBJ1-1, is ETGVTQSPTHLIKTRGQQVTLRCSSQSGHNTVSWYQQALGQGPQFIFQYYREEENGRGNFPPRFSGLQFPNYSSELNVNALELDDSALYLCASSLVQGAGPNAEAFFGQGTRLTVV.

In the case of this clonotype: Possible read error: a much larger clone is one base away. This rearrangement joins TRBV6-1 to TRBJ2-3; TRBD2 matches 11 bases. J was trimmed by 4 bases and V by 6 bases; bases with no gene match: 6. CDR1 is MNHNS and CDR2 is SASEGT in the germline V gene. The CDR3 length is 15 residues. The DNA of the CDR3 is TGTGCCAGCAGCTTAGCGGGAGGGTTGGCAGATACGCAGTATTTT. It specifies CASSLAGGLADTQYF.